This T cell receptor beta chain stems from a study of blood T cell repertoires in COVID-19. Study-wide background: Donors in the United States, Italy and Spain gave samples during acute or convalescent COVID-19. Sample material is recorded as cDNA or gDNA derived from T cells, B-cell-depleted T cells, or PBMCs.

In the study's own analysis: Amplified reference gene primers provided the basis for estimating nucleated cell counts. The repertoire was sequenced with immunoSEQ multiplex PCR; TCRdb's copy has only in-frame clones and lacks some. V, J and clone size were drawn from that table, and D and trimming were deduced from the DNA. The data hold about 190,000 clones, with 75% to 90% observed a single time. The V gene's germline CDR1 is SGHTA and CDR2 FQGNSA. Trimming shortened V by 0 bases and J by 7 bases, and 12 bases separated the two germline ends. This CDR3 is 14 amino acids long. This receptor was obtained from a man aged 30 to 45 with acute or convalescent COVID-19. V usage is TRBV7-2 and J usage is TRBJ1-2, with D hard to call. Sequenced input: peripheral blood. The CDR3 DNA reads TGTGCCAGCAGCTTAGCGCCCGGGAACGGTGGCTACACCTTC. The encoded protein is CASSLAPGNGGYTF.